The sequence of this T cell receptor (beta chain) was determined in a study of glioma-infiltrating T cells (dated by TCRdb to 2015 to 2016). As for the study more broadly: TCR alpha- and beta-chain repertoires were sequenced from glioma tissue, non-neoplastic brain tissue and matched peripheral blood mononuclear cells. To gauge divergence between tissue and blood T-cell populations, every tissue-infiltrating repertoire was compared against the peripheral blood repertoire from the same patient. Three low-grade glioma patients, roughly eight primary glioblastoma patients, and three non-glioma patients who contributed non-neoplastic brain tissue made up the paired cohort.

The study at large found these results: Very few CDR3 sequences were found to be shared between tissue and blood, and this scarcity was attributed to high CDR3 diversity and limited sampling. Small numbers underpinned the group comparisons: several glioblastoma patients, three low-grade glioma patients and three non-neoplastic patients. VJ-independent divergence between tissue and blood was lower than expected in non-neoplastic patients but higher than expected in all gliomas, particularly low-grade gliomas.

This clonotype has at least ten counts. Its binding antigen is unknown. There are no base qualities to consult, and no much larger clone falls within one base. The CDR3 covers 15 residues, taking in both the cysteine and the phenylalanine. The read is trimmed to its CDR3 DNA, 45 bases read in frame from base 1. The germline V gene specifies MNHEY as CDR1 and SVGEGT as CDR2. V loses 5 bases, J loses 5 bases, and the germline ends lie 18 bases apart. The iRepertoire nested amplicon-rescue multiplex PCR (arm-PCR) platform was used to amplify TCR alpha and beta CDR3 regions from RNA. One-step reverse transcription and amplification used about 95-400 ng of tissue mRNA or PBMC total RNA as input. After bead purification, a secondary multiplex PCR added Illumina adapters, and libraries were gel-purified between 200 and 400 bp. Demultiplexing relied on internal 6-nucleotide barcodes carried by the libraries. Sequencing of libraries was performed on an Illumina MiSeq with 2x220 or 2x250 nucleotide paired-end reads. The source study handled its data this way. Paired reads were merged using FLASH 1.2.11 and were aligned to the GRCh37 human genome using BWA-MEM, after which TRA and TRB reads were extracted. For V and J assignment, an IMGT-derived reference of cassette sequences and CDR3 motifs that included pseudogenes was used. Reads were translated in three frames, and productive CDR3s were defined as those with a C...FGXG motif and no stop codons. Clonotypes were defined as unique combinations of V-J cassette pair and CDR3 amino acid sequence. Filtering of reads was based on Hamming distance, with the threshold set by the sequence error rate of each sample in mapped regions. Starting from the raw public reads, TCRdb applied fastp trimming at Q25, assembled clones with MiXCR and retained in-frame beta chains. Entries that share a CDR3 protein sequence are merged under the most common genes and DNA. V and J calls and clone size were set by TCRdb, not the authors. The sample table records approximately 89,000 distinct CDR3 sequences; 20% to 25% of these occur just once. The ten largest clonotypes hold more than 6.5% of the sample.

This sequence originates from a human donor with low-grade glioma or glioblastoma, undergoing nonglioma brain surgery, or in good health (not recorded which). Sequencing was done on a sample of glioma tissue, nonneoplastic brain tissue, or PBMCs (not recorded which). The chain joins TRBV6-2 or TRBV6-3 to TRBJ1-1; a tentative D call is TRBD1 (5 bases match). This receptor has the CDR3 CASSTRQPFLTEAFF. In nucleotide form, the sequence is TGTGCCAGCAGTACACGACAGCCTTTCTTGACTGAAGCTTTCTTT.